This T cell receptor (beta chain) stems from a study of cytomegalovirus exposure and HLA in healthy donors. Study-wide findings and caveats: A further, later analysis showed that HLA-associated TCR beta chains (compared with equally common others) were more clonally expanded. Apart from CMV serostatus, no immune exposure information was available.

Per germline, CDR1 SGHTA and CDR2 FQGNSA. This CDR3 has 15 residues. V lost 3 bases to trimming and J lost 8 bases; unmatched junction nucleotides: 6. Of note for this clone: What it binds is unknown.

With 60 Vbeta and 13 Jbeta primers, the PCR was carried out. The data were produced by immunoSEQ multiplex PCR, yet TCRdb's version contains in-frame clones alone and is incomplete. In the table there are roughly 120,000 clones, less than 85% of which are singletons. Source material: PBMCs. The clonotype was recovered from a male donor in good health and CMV-seronegative. V usage is TRBV7-2 and J usage is TRBJ2-2, with 10 bases identical to TRBD2. CDR3 protein: CASSFASGSSGELFF. The CDR3 DNA reads TGTGCCAGCAGCTTCGCTAGCGGGAGTTCAGGGGAGCTGTTTTTT.